This entry lists 21 T cell receptor beta chains sequenced from one sample in a study of cytomegalovirus exposure and HLA in healthy donors. 60 Vbeta and 13 Jbeta primers were used in PCR. Generated by immunoSEQ multiplex PCR, the TCRdb table keeps only in-frame clones and is missing some. The data contain more than 150,000 clones, roughly nine tenths of them singletons. The sample comprised PBMCs. Receptor source: a girl less than two years old in good health and CMV-seronegative.

This chain connects TRBV5-1 to TRBJ2-2, with 7 bases fitting TRBD2. The CDR3 contains 14 residues. V lost 3 bases, J lost 6 bases, and 5 bases stayed unmatched. Germline values: CDR1 SGHRS, CDR2 YFSETQ. The CDR3 spells CASSSGLDPGELFF. CDR3 coding DNA: TGCGCCAGCAGCTCTGGACTAGACCCCGGGGAGCTGTTTTTT.

The chain links TRBV29-1 to TRBJ2-1; 10 bases line up with TRBD2. In germline, CDR1 is SQVTM, CDR2 ANQGSEA. With V trimmed by 1 base and J by 8 bases, 2 bases remained unmatched. The CDR3 has 13 amino acids. CDR3 nucleotides: TGCAGCGTTGAAGGTCTAGCGGGGGATGAGCAGTTCTTC. Translation gives CSVEGLAGDEQFF.

The chain links TRBV4-2 to TRBJ2-7; 10 bases are shared with TRBD2. The trim removed 4 bases at V and 2 bases at J, leaving 8 bases unmatched. The CDR3 runs 16 residues. The germline V gene encodes CDR1 LGHNA and CDR2 YNFKEQ. CDR3 DNA sequence: TGTGCCAGCAGCCGCCTAGGACTAGCGGTCACCTACGAGCAGTACTTC. Translating it yields CASSRLGLAVTYEQYF.

The chain couples TRBV5-1 to TRBJ2-5; D perhaps matches TRBD2 (6 bases). The end of the DNA aligns better with TRBJ2-7, so the J call may be wrong. Germline CDR1 is SGHRS and CDR2 is YFSETQ. The CDR3 is made up of 14 amino acids. CDR3 nucleotides: TGCGCCAGCAGCTTGGGTGGAGGGTGGTACGAGCAGTACTTC. This codes for CASSLGGGWYEQYF.

V usage is TRBV6-1 and J usage is TRBJ2-7, with D perhaps TRBD1 (6 bases). Trimming removed 6 bases at V and 1 base at J, with 13 bases between. In germline, CDR1 is MNHNS, CDR2 SASEGT. This CDR3 is 14 amino acids long. In DNA form, the CDR3 reads TGTGCCAGCAGGATGGACAGCGCGTCCTACGAGCAGTACTTC. It codes for CASRMDSASYEQYF.

The chain joins TRBV25-1 to TRBJ2-3; D is undetermined. V gave up 4 bases and J gave up 0 bases, with 11 bases separating them. This CDR3 region has 15 residues. Germline CDR1 reads MGHDK; CDR2 reads SYGVNS. The CDR3 nucleotides are TGTGCCAGCAGTGGGCGGAATACTAGCACAGATACGCAGTATTTT. Protein product: CASSGRNTSTDTQYF.

This clone was detected only once. This rearrangement joins TRBV18 to TRBJ1-4; 9 bases line up with TRBD1. The trim removed 3 bases at V and 6 bases at J, leaving 8 bases unmatched. Germline CDR1 KGHSH, CDR2 LQKENI. The CDR3 runs to 16 residues. CDR3 coding DNA: TGTGCCAGCTCACCGAAGCCGGGACAGGGTTATGAAAAACTGTTTTTT. Protein: CASSPKPGQGYEKLFF. The variable domain in full, with the rest retrieved from reference TRBV18 and TRBJ1-4, is NAGVMQNPRHLVRRRGQEARLRCSPMKGHSHVYWYRQLPEEGLKFMVYLQKENIIDESGMPKERFSAEFPKEGPSILRIQQVVRGDSAAYFCASSPKPGQGYEKLFFGSGTQLSVL.

The chain has TRBV6-5 and TRBJ1-5; D gene uncertain. The V gene lost 10 bases and the J gene lost 1 base, with 11 bases spanning the gap. The CDR3 spans 13 residues. Per the germline V gene, CDR1 is MNHEY and CDR2 is SVGAGI. CDR3 DNA sequence: TGTGCCACCAAACGGGAGAGCAATCAGCCCCAGCATTTT. Its translation is CATKRESNQPQHF.

The chain uses TRBV4-3 and TRBJ1-2; perhaps TRBD1 as D (5 bases). The germline V gene has CDR1 LGHNA and CDR2 YSLEER. The CDR3 spans 19 residues. Trimming pared 5 bases from V and 4 bases from J, leaving 29 bases between. CDR3 loop: CASSSAWSAAEGVGYGYTF. The CDR3 DNA follows: TGCGCCAGCAGCTCCGCGTGGAGCGCGGCCGAAGGGGTCGGCTATGGCTACACCTTC.

V and J are TRBV21-1 and TRBJ1-5; the table calls TRBD1, which could not be checked here. TRBV21-1 is shown as a pseudogene. The CDR3 length is 17 residues. In DNA form, the CDR3 reads TGTGCCAGCAGCAAAGCGGGTGACAGGGCCTCCAATCAGCCCCAGCATTTT. Its translation is CASSKAGDRASNQPQHF.

V is TRBV7-3 and J is TRBJ2-5; D is unresolved. Germline V gene sequence: CDR1 SGHTA, CDR2 FQGTGA. This CDR3 spans 13 amino acids. V was clipped by 3 bases and J by 4 bases, with 9 bases between them. CDR3 sequence (DNA): TGTGCCAGCAGCTTGTTTGCCAGAGAGACCCAGTACTTC. It codes for CASSLFARETQYF.

V is TRBV15 and J is TRBJ2-2, with TRBD2 matching over 13 bases. The CDR3 loop spans 19 amino acids. V lost 0 bases and J lost 8; bases outside the gene matches: 12. CDR1 is LNHNV and CDR2 is YYDKDF in the germline V gene (reference sequence). The CDR3 loop reads CATSREARGLAGSGGELFF. CDR3 sequence (DNA): TGTGCCACCAGCAGAGAAGCCAGGGGACTAGCGGGATCGGGGGGGGAGCTGTTTTTT.

The V call is TRBV12-5, the J call TRBJ1-2; possible D gene TRBD1, 6 bases. The germline V gene encodes CDR1 LGHNT and CDR2 FRNRAP. The CDR3 runs 14 residues. V lost 0 bases, J lost 4 bases, and 9 bases lay in between. The CDR3: CASGLVPDSYGYTF. CDR3 DNA: TGTGCTAGTGGTTTGGTACCGGACAGCTATGGCTACACCTTC. Based on the CDR3 plus reference TRBV12-5 and TRBJ1-2, the full variable domain is DARVTQTPRHKVTEMGQEVTMRCQPILGHNTVFWYRQTMMQGLELLAYFRNRAPLDDSGMPKDRFSAEMPDATLATLKIQPSEPRDSAVYFCASGLVPDSYGYTFGSGTRLTVV.

The chain uses TRBV27 and TRBJ2-3, with 9 bases aligning to TRBD2. This CDR3 spans 23 amino acids. The V and J ends lost 2 bases and 0 bases, in that order; junction bases with no gene match: 24. Germline V gene lookup returns CDR1 MNHEY and CDR2 SMNVEV (reference sequence). Here the CDR3 reads CASSLTCGGAGCRSRASTDTQYF. The CDR3 DNA reads as TGTGCCAGCAGTTTAACCTGCGGGGGGGCCGGGTGTAGGTCCCGCGCTAGCACAGATACGCAGTATTTT.

The chain couples TRBV5-1 to TRBJ2-7; 7 bases are a match to TRBD1. The germline CDR1 and CDR2 sequences are SGHRS and YFSETQ. The CDR3 sequence is 12 residues long. Losses at the gene ends were 4 bases for V and 4 bases for J; bases not matched to a gene: 2. Here the CDR3 DNA reads TGCGCCAGCAGCGGGGACAGATACGAGCAGTACTTC. This sequence encodes CASSGDRYEQYF.

This chain connects TRBV2 to TRBJ2-3; D perhaps matches TRBD2 (6 bases). This CDR3 comprises 15 residues. V lost 4 bases and J lost 4, with 15 bases in between. Germline CDR1 reads SNHLY; CDR2 reads FYNNEI. CDR3 in amino acids: CASSGRGATSDTQYF. CDR3 sequence (DNA): TGTGCCAGCAGTGGGCGGGGAGCAACATCAGATACGCAGTATTTT. The entire variable domain, with the rest obtained from reference TRBV2 and TRBJ2-3, is as follows: EPEVTQTPSHQVTQMGQEVILRCVPISNHLYFYWYRQILGQKVEFLVSFYNNEISEKSEIFDDQFSVERPDGSNFTLKIRSTKLEDSAMYFCASSGRGATSDTQYFGPGTRLTVL.

The chain uses TRBV6-6 and TRBJ2-2; TRBD2 might be the D (7 bases). This CDR3 region has 15 residues. Per the germline V gene, CDR1 is MNHNY and CDR2 is SVGAGI (reference sequence). V was shortened by 10 bases and J by 2 bases, with 17 bases between the two germline ends. The DNA of the CDR3 is TGTGCCACCGACGATCGGGGGGCCAACACCGGGGAGCTGTTTTTT. It specifies CATDDRGANTGELFF.

The chain uses TRBV13 and TRBJ1-2; D is unresolved. Trimming cost V 0 bases and J 7 bases, with 9 bases left between them. The CDR3 contains 13 residues. The V gene's germline CDR1 is PRHDT and CDR2 FYEKMQ (reference sequence). The CDR3 DNA reads as TGTGCCAGCAGCTTAGGCCCTACGAGTGGCTACACCTTC. Translating gives CASSLGPTSGYTF. The full variable domain, in which reference TRBV13 and TRBJ1-2 provide the parts outside the CDR3, is AAGVIQSPRHLIKEKRETATLKCYPIPRHDTVYWYQQGPGQDPQFLISFYEKMQSDKGSIPDRFSAQQFSDYHSELNMSSLELGDSALYFCASSLGPTSGYTFGSGTRLTVV.

The rearrangement joins TRBV4-3 to TRBJ2-7; tentative D call: TRBD2 (6 bases). Germline-derived CDR1 and CDR2 are LGHNA and YSLEER. This CDR3 has 12 residues. V was clipped by 1 base and J by 6 bases, with 7 bases between them. The CDR3 DNA reads TGCGCCAGCAGCCAAGGCGGGACCGAGCAGTACTTC. Its translation: CASSQGGTEQYF.

V is TRBV2 and J is TRBJ2-2; D possibly corresponds to TRBD1 (6 bases). Between the trimmed V and J ends, which lost 7 bases and 3 bases, there was a span of 12 bases. The germline V gene encodes CDR1 SNHLY and CDR2 FYNNEI. This CDR3 spans 14 amino acids. CDR3 nucleotide sequence: TGTGCCAGCATCCCTACAGGGTACACCGGGGAGCTGTTTTTT. This gives the protein CASIPTGYTGELFF.

This chain links TRBV10-3 with TRBJ2-7; D remains ambiguous. V gave up 8 bases and J gave up 4 bases, with 18 bases separating them. CDR1 ENHRY and CDR2 SYGVKD come from the germline V gene. There are 14 residues in the CDR3. The CDR3 here is CAIQASVSGYEQYF. The CDR3 DNA is TGTGCCATCCAGGCCTCGGTGTCTGGGTACGAGCAGTACTTC.